This T cell receptor (beta chain) was documented in a study of blood T cell repertoires in COVID-19. Study-level background: T cells, B-cell-depleted T cells, or PBMCs supplied cDNA or gDNA.

Profiling relied on immunoSEQ multiplex PCR, and the TCRdb table lists in-frame clones only, not all of them. The table lists about 270,000 clones, 82% of them singletons, with roughly 3% in the top ten. Trimming at V came to 4 bases and at J to 0 bases, leaving 7 bases not matched to a gene. Germline V CDR1 and CDR2: ENHRY, SYGVKD. The CDR3 consists of 16 residues. What was sequenced was peripheral blood. This clonotype was obtained from a woman between 18 and 29 years old with acute or convalescent COVID-19. The chain joins TRBV10-3 to TRBJ2-7; 9 bases agree with TRBD2. The CDR3 loop reads CAISATSGRSSYEQYF. The CDR3 DNA reads as TGTGCCATCAGTGCGACAAGCGGGAGGAGCTCCTACGAGCAGTACTTC.